Sequencing of this T cell receptor (beta chain) was carried out in a study of response to subunit inactivated influenza vaccine. From the RT-PCR reads, TCRdb called clonotypes with MiXCR, one entry per CDR3 protein. The table has some 850,000 distinct CDR3 sequences, approximately 17% seen once. As for this clonotype: The antigen is unknown.

Germline V gene lookup returns CDR1 MNHGY and CDR2 SAAAGT. The CDR3 contains 15 residues. Losses at the gene ends were 5 bases for V and 0 bases for J; bases not matched to a gene: 7. General study findings and limits: Few additional T cells are recruited per seasonal influenza vaccination, authors suggested.

The material was PBMCs from blood, obtained around 5 days after vaccination. The clonotype originates from a man aged 45 to 65 who received an inactivated influenza vaccine. The V and J genes are TRBV6-8 and TRBJ2-7; 7 bases map to TRBD1. CDR3 nucleotide sequence: TGTGCCAGCAGTCCCATGACAGGGCCCTCCTACGAGCAGTACTTC. This codes for CASSPMTGPSYEQYF.